Listed here are 18 T cell receptor beta chains from one sample, sequenced in a study of T cell repertoires in cytomegalovirus infection. TCRdb analysed the reads with MiXCR anew, one entry per CDR3 protein. The data contain 100,000 or so distinct CDR3 sequences, 23% of them singletons. The specimen sequenced was CD8+ T cells from PBMCs. The receptors come from a human donor in good health (CMV status not recorded). Some clones in this sample may be carry-over from other donors' samples.

Ten or more counts support this clonotype. The chain is built from TRBV7-8 and TRBJ1-6; D not certain. Trimming removed 5 bases from V and 7 bases from J, with 18 bases in between. This CDR3 is 16 amino acids long. Germline values: CDR1 SGHVS, CDR2 FQNEAQ. The CDR3 sequence: CASSPEGRTGNSPLHF. The CDR3 nucleotides are TGTGCCAGCAGCCCAGAGGGCAGAACTGGGAATTCACCCCTCCACTTT.

V is TRBV4-1 and J is TRBJ1-2, with a possible D match to TRBD1 (5 bases). V lost 0 bases, J lost 3 bases, and 5 bases lay in between. The CDR3 contains 13 residues. Germline CDR1 reads MGHRA; CDR2 reads YSYEKL. The CDR3 spells CASSQEGDYGYTF. As DNA, the CDR3 is TGCGCCAGCAGCCAAGAGGGGGACTATGGCTACACCTTC.

This clonotype was observed a handful of times. The chain carries TRBV28 and TRBJ1-5, with no clear D. V was trimmed by 8 bases and J by 4 bases, leaving 9 bases between them. Germline V gene sequence: CDR1 MDHEN, CDR2 SYDVKM. The CDR3 loop spans 12 amino acids. CDR3 sequence (DNA): TGTGCCAGCCAAGCTCCGAATCAGCCCCAGCATTTT. Translating gives CASQAPNQPQHF.

This clonotype was detected only a few times. The V gene is TRBV2, the J gene TRBJ2-7, with 7 bases that match TRBD2. Germline CDR1 and CDR2: SNHLY and FYNNEI. V lost 9 bases and J lost 1; bases outside the gene matches: 6. The CDR3 runs 13 residues. DNA for the CDR3: TGTGCCAGTTCCGGGACTACTTCCTACGAGCAGTACTTC. This translates into CASSGTTSYEQYF.

V gene TRBV28 combines with J gene TRBJ1-4; 8 bases are a match to TRBD1. The CDR3 runs to 13 residues. J was trimmed by 5 bases and V by 8 bases; bases with no gene match: 4. Germline-derived CDR1 and CDR2 are MDHEN and SYDVKM. The CDR3 DNA reads as TGTGCCAGCGAGGGACAGGAAAATGAAAAACTGTTTTTT. Protein sequence: CASEGQENEKLFF.

This chain links TRBV7-8 with TRBJ1-2; no clear D gene. This CDR3 is 16 amino acids long. Germline CDR1 reads SGHVS; CDR2 reads FQNEAQ. V shed 7 bases and J shed 0 bases, with 18 bases lying between them. CDR3 residues: CASINSPGEANYGYTF. The CDR3 nucleotides are TGTGCCAGCATCAACTCTCCCGGGGAAGCTAACTATGGCTACACCTTC. Full variable domain (rest looked up from reference TRBV7-8 and TRBJ1-2): GAGVSQSPRYKVAKRGQDVALRCDPISGHVSLFWYQQALGQGPEFLTYFQNEAQLDKSGLPSDRFFAERPEGSVSTLKIQRTQQEDSAVYLCASINSPGEANYGYTFGSGTRLTVV.

The chain joins TRBV27 to TRBJ1-1; no definite D call. The V gene lost 5 bases and the J gene lost 5 bases, with 18 bases spanning the gap. This CDR3 spans 15 amino acids. Germline V CDR1 and CDR2: MNHEY, SMNVEV (reference sequence). The CDR3 is CASSLTGSAGTEAFF. In DNA form, the CDR3 reads TGTGCCAGCAGTCTGACCGGGTCCGCTGGGACTGAAGCTTTCTTT.

The V and J genes are TRBV5-1 and TRBJ1-5, with D possibly being TRBD1 (6 bases). Germline loops: CDR1 SGHRS, CDR2 YFSETQ. The CDR3 runs to 13 residues. Trimming removed 7 bases at V and 6 bases at J, with 14 bases between. The DNA for the CDR3 is TGCGCCAGCCGACAGGATCCTACTCAGCCCCAGCATTTT. Encoded protein: CASRQDPTQPQHF.

This clonotype turned up a few times. The chain links TRBV28 to TRBJ1-2; 7 bases agree with TRBD1. The CDR3 totals 14 residues. In germline, CDR1 is MDHEN, CDR2 SYDVKM. With 6 bases clipped from V and 8 bases from J, the junction kept 12 bases outside the gene matches. The CDR3: CASSPTGNLRGYTF. The CDR3 nucleotides are TGTGCCAGCAGCCCGACAGGGAATTTGAGAGGCTACACCTTC.

The chain couples TRBV19 to TRBJ1-5; possibly TRBD1 for D (6 bases). The V end lost 4 bases, the J end lost 0 bases, and 19 bases lay between the germline ends. Germline CDR1 is LNHDA and CDR2 is SQIVND (reference sequence). The CDR3 totals 18 residues. The CDR3 sequence: CASSRGQPIEYSNQPQHF. The CDR3 DNA reads as TGTGCCAGTAGTAGGGGGCAGCCGATCGAGTATAGCAATCAGCCCCAGCATTTT.

This clonotype was picked up many times. J is TRBJ2-1 and V is TRBV7-2; D remains ambiguous. CDR3 size: 15 residues. CDR1 SGHTA and CDR2 FQGNSA come from the germline V gene. V lost 2 bases and J lost 0, with 8 bases in between. The CDR3, as DNA: TGTGCCAGCAGCTTAAGTAAGAGCTCCTACAATGAGCAGTTCTTC. Protein product: CASSLSKSSYNEQFF.

This clonotype was detected a few times. This CDR3 fails to terminate in the conserved phenylalanine or tryptophan, so it likely reflects a read error. The DNA is omitted, as the CDR3 cannot be located on it reliably, and the CDR3 follows TCRdb's listing. The chain employs TRBV15 and TRBJ1-1. CDR1 is LNHNV, CDR2 YYDKDF, per germline (reference sequence). The CDR3 comprises 13 residues, both ends counted. This chain's CDR3 is CATSRDQAGSPKV.

V is TRBV12-3 or TRBV12-4 and J is TRBJ1-2; TRBD1 might be the D (5 bases). V lost 6 bases to trimming and J lost 0 bases, with 26 bases between them. CDR3 length: 19 amino acids. The CDR3 DNA sequence: TGTGCCAGCAGACCCCGGGTAGGGGCAGGGTGGTCCGCTAACTATGGCTACACCTTC. Its translation: CASRPRVGAGWSANYGYTF.

This clonotype was seen a few times. The V call is TRBV2, the J call TRBJ2-2; D ambiguous. CDR1 and CDR2 from the germline V gene are SNHLY and FYNNEI. The CDR3 is 17 amino acids. The V gene lost 6 bases and the J gene lost 2 bases, with 19 bases spanning the gap. DNA of the CDR3: TGTGCCAGCAGCTCCAATCCCGGGCACCCAAACACCGGGGAGCTGTTTTTT. Translation gives CASSSNPGHPNTGELFF.

In its sample, this clonotype was seen many times. The V and J genes are TRBV6-2 or TRBV6-3 and TRBJ1-1; tentative D call: TRBD1 (6 bases). This CDR3 has 14 amino acids. V gave up 4 bases and J gave up 6 bases, with 15 bases separating them. The germline CDR1 and CDR2 sequences are MNHEY and SVGEGT. The CDR3 sequence is CASSWSRGGAEAFF. CDR3 nucleotides: TGTGCCAGCAGTTGGAGCAGGGGAGGGGCTGAAGCTTTCTTT.

The chain has TRBV6-6 and TRBJ2-7, with D tentatively TRBD1 or TRBD2 (5 bases each). The CDR3 runs to 15 residues. Deletions cut 8 bases from V and 12 bases from J, with 29 bases between. From germline, CDR1 is MNHNY and CDR2 SVGAGI (reference sequence). CDR3 DNA sequence: TGTGCCAGCGCCCCGGTGGGGCTAGCTCGGACCGGCCCGTACTTC. Residues: CASAPVGLARTGPYF.

This clonotype came up a few times. DNA for the CDR3: TGTGCCAGCAGCTATGCTGGAACTGAAGCTTTCTTT. This translates into CASSYAGTEAFF. The chain links TRBV28 to TRBJ1-1; D not resolved. With 6 bases removed from V and 5 bases from J, the gap between germline ends came to 10 bases. CDR1 and CDR2 (germline): MDHEN, SYDVKM. This CDR3 spans 12 amino acids. Supplemented by reference TRBV28 and TRBJ1-1, the full variable domain reads DVKVTQSSRYLVKRTGEKVFLECVQDMDHENMFWYRQDPGLGLRLIYFSYDVKMKEKGDIPEGYSVSREKKERFSLILESASTNQTSMYLCASSYAGTEAFFGQGTRLTVV.

This sequence joins TRBV7-3 and TRBJ2-3; TRBD1 matches at 11 bases. CDR1 and CDR2 (germline): SGHTA, FQGTGA. The CDR3 consists of 15 residues. V dropped 1 base and J dropped 5; count of bases not matched to a gene: 2. CDR3 DNA sequence: TGTGCCAGCAGCTTAATTGGGACAGGGGGAGATACGCAGTATTTT. Amino acid sequence: CASSLIGTGGDTQYF.